One and the same sample provided the 18 T cell receptor beta chains below, sequenced in a study of spatial heterogeneity in lung cancer. TCRdb reprocessed the 5' RACE reads with MiXCR, giving one entry per CDR3 protein. The data contain some 10,000 distinct CDR3 sequences, approximately 5% of them singletons. Time point described: sample taken at primary tumor resection. Without sorting, whole RNA was sequenced from tumor, nontumor lung or frozen PBMC. Source: PBMCs, taken at surgery. Source of these receptors: a male donor with early-stage non-small cell lung cancer.

This clonotype has a count of ten or more. The V gene is TRBV11-1, the J gene TRBJ2-2; 10 nucleotides agree with TRBD2. J was trimmed by 5 bases and V by 4 bases; bases with no gene match: 4. The CDR3 length is 15 residues. Looked up from germline, CDR1 is SGHAT and CDR2 is FQDESV (reference sequence). The CDR3 bases are TGTGCCAGCAGCTCTAGCGGGAGTACTACCGGGGAGCTGTTTTTT. This codes for CASSSSGSTTGELFF.

This clonotype is medium-sized in the sample. The chain uses TRBV28 and TRBJ2-5; 10 bases agree with TRBD2. CDR1 is MDHEN, CDR2 SYDVKM, per germline. V gave up 4 bases and J gave up 3 bases; unmatched junction bases: 5. This CDR3 contains 15 residues. CDR3 loop: CASSSTSGFKETQYF. DNA for the CDR3: TGTGCCAGCAGTTCGACTAGCGGGTTTAAAGAGACCCAGTACTTC.

This clonotype was detected many times. The rearrangement links TRBV4-3 to TRBJ2-5; D may be TRBD2 (7 bases). V lost 0 bases, J lost 1 base, and 18 bases lay in between. Looked up from germline, CDR1 is LGHNA and CDR2 is YSLEER. CDR3 size: 18 residues. The CDR3 sequence: CASSQDLRGGGGQETQYF. In nucleotides, the CDR3 is TGCGCCAGCAGCCAAGATCTACGAGGCGGGGGCGGCCAAGAGACCCAGTACTTC.

In its sample, this clonotype ranks as medium-sized. This chain uses TRBV12-3 or TRBV12-4 with TRBJ2-3; 9 nucleotides agree with TRBD2. There are 16 residues in the CDR3. V dropped 8 bases and J dropped 0; count of bases not matched to a gene: 9. For the CDR3, the DNA is TGTGCCAGCGGGGCTAGCGGGACTCCGAGCACAGATACGCAGTATTTT. It encodes CASGASGTPSTDTQYF.

The table lists this clonotype with many counts. The genes are TRBV20-1 and TRBJ2-3; D uncertain. Germline CDR1 and CDR2: DFQATT and SNEGSKA (reference sequence). V was trimmed by 3 bases and J by 0 bases, leaving 16 bases between them. This CDR3 is built from 16 residues. CDR3 amino acids: CSASDTATTSTDTQYF. CDR3 DNA: TGCAGTGCTAGTGATACAGCTACTACTAGCACAGATACGCAGTATTTT.

This clonotype has a handful of counts. A much larger clonotype is one base distant, so this may be a read error. The chain couples TRBV20-1 to TRBJ2-3; 8 bases fit TRBD1. Germline lookup yields CDR1 DFQATT and CDR2 SNEGSKA (reference sequence). This CDR3 contains 15 residues. J lost 1 base, V lost 4 bases, and 7 bases had no gene match. The CDR3 sequence: CSANLQGQGTDTQYF. CDR3 sequence (DNA): TGCAGTGCTAACCTCCAGGGACAGGGCACAGATACGCAGTATTTT.

This clonotype was seen a few times. The rearrangement uses TRBV29-1 and TRBJ1-1; D is ambiguous. The germline V and J ends were trimmed by 3 bases and 1 base, with 15 bases remaining between them. The V gene's germline CDR1 is SQVTM and CDR2 ANQGSEA. This CDR3 has 15 residues. This CDR3 is CSVDRLSRPNTEAFF. CDR3 nucleotides: TGCAGCGTTGATAGGTTATCGAGGCCGAACACTGAAGCTTTCTTT.

This clonotype was seen many times. The chain combines TRBV7-2 with TRBJ2-7, with 7 positions matching TRBD2. The CDR3 consists of 16 residues. Germline V gives CDR1 SGHTA, CDR2 FQGNSA. V lost 5 bases, J lost 0 bases, and 10 bases stayed unmatched. The DNA for the CDR3 is TGTGCCAGCAGCCTCGGGAGGACTTTGAGCTCCTACGAGCAGTACTTC. Protein product: CASSLGRTLSSYEQYF.

V gene TRBV11-2 combines with J gene TRBJ2-6; D possibly corresponds to TRBD1 (5 bases). The length of the CDR3 is 19 residues. Looked up from germline, CDR1 is SGHAT and CDR2 is FQNNGV. V shed 5 bases and J shed 0 bases, with 20 bases lying between them. The CDR3 loop is CASSPRTQLSLSGANVLTF. The CDR3 nucleotides are TGTGCCAGCAGCCCTCGGACACAACTGTCACTCTCTGGGGCCAACGTCCTGACTTTC. Complete variable domain (other parts from reference TRBV11-2 and TRBJ2-6): EAGVAQSPRYKIIEKRQSVAFWCNPISGHATLYWYQQILGQGPKLLIQFQNNGVVDDSQLPKDRFSAERLKGVDSTLKIQPAKLEDSAVYLCASSPRTQLSLSGANVLTFGAGSRLTVL.

This clonotype was detected many times. The V call is TRBV29-1, the J call TRBJ1-2; TRBD1 is a possible D gene (6 bases). V gave up 4 bases and J gave up 8 bases, with 14 bases separating them. The CDR3 spans 12 residues. Per germline, CDR1 SQVTM and CDR2 ANQGSEA. CDR3 coding DNA: TGCAGCGTTGGGACTACAGGGACCGGCTACACCTTC. It yields the protein CSVGTTGTGYTF.

The chain recombines TRBV7-2 with TRBJ1-1, with unresolved D. Between the trimmed V and J ends, which lost 4 bases and 3 bases, there was a span of 12 bases. Germline loops: CDR1 SGHTA, CDR2 FQGNSA. The length of the CDR3 is 14 residues. CDR3 nucleotides: TGTGCCAGCAGCTCATCGACGGCCGACACTGAAGCTTTCTTT. This sequence encodes CASSSSTADTEAFF.

In its sample, this clonotype was seen many times. The chain is built from TRBV29-1 and TRBJ1-1; D not resolved. Germline CDR1 is SQVTM and CDR2 is ANQGSEA. This CDR3 is 15 amino acids long. With 6 bases removed from V and 5 bases from J, the gap between germline ends came to 22 bases. CDR3 region: CSVQWATGGGTEAFF. DNA for the CDR3: TGCAGCGTGCAATGGGCGACGGGAGGTGGAACTGAAGCTTTCTTT.

This clonotype is classed as medium-sized. The V gene is TRBV7-8, the J gene TRBJ2-1; D perhaps matches TRBD2 (5 bases). Trimming took 5 bases from V and 7 from J, leaving 18 bases between them. The V gene's germline CDR1 is SGHVS and CDR2 FQNEAQ. The CDR3 contains 15 residues. The CDR3 DNA follows: TGTGCCAGCAGCCCGACACGGGGTCTTGTGAATGAGCAGTTCTTC. Its protein product is CASSPTRGLVNEQFF.

This clonotype came up many times. V gene TRBV3-1 combines with J gene TRBJ1-1, with D unclear. V gave up 1 base and J gave up 5 bases, with 8 bases separating them. CDR1 is LGHDT, CDR2 YNNKEL, per germline (reference sequence). The CDR3 contains 13 residues. CDR3 in DNA: TGTGCCAGCAGCCAAGGGAGGACGACTGAAGCTTTCTTT. This encodes CASSQGRTTEAFF.

V gene TRBV25-1 combines with J gene TRBJ2-5; 7 bases fit TRBD1. After removal of 2 bases from V and 6 bases from J, the junction contained 9 bases not matched to a gene. CDR3 length equals 15 residues. Germline V gene data show CDR1 as MGHDK and CDR2 as SYGVNS. CDR3 DNA sequence: TGTGCCAGCAGTGAACCCGACAGGGAATTACAGACCCAGTACTTC. Residues: CASSEPDRELQTQYF.

This clonotype was observed many times. The CDR3 here is CASSLVGPEVDTQYF. The DNA of the CDR3 is TGTGCCAGCAGCTTAGTCGGGCCCGAGGTAGATACGCAGTATTTT. The rearrangement uses TRBV7-6 and TRBJ2-3; D gene ambiguous. Trimming stripped 1 base from V and 5 bases from J, with 13 bases between. CDR1 SGHVS and CDR2 FNYEAQ come from the germline V gene. The CDR3 has 15 residues.

In its sample, this clonotype was seen many times. The rearrangement uses TRBV5-5 and TRBJ1-5; perhaps TRBD1 as D (5 bases). V was shortened by 2 bases and J by 6 bases, with 9 bases between the two germline ends. Per the germline V gene, CDR1 is SGHKS and CDR2 is YYEKEE (reference sequence). The CDR3 covers 13 residues. Written as DNA, the CDR3 is TGTGCCAGCAGCTTCGGGGCGGCTCAGCCCCAGCATTTT. It is translated as CASSFGAAQPQHF.

This clonotype was counted at least ten times. This chain uses TRBV3-1 with TRBJ1-2; 7 bases agree with TRBD1. From germline, CDR1 is LGHDT and CDR2 YNNKEL (reference sequence). This CDR3 spans 14 amino acids. V shed 3 bases and J 8 bases; nucleotides not matched to a gene: 9. The CDR3 here is CASSQANRGKGYTF. The CDR3 nucleotides read TGTGCCAGCAGCCAGGCGAACAGGGGAAAAGGCTACACCTTC.